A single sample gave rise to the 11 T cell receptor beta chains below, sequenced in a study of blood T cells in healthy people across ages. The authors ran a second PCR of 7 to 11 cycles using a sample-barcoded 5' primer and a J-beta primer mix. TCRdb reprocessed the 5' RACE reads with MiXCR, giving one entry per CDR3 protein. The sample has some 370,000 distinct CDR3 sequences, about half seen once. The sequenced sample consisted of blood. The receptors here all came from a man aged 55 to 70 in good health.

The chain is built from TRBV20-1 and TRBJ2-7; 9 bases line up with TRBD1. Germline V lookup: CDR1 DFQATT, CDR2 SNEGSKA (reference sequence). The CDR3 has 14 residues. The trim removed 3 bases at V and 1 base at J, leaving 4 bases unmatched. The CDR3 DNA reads TGCAGTGCTAGGCCCGGGACAGGGTCCTACGAGCAGTACTTC. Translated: CSARPGTGSYEQYF.

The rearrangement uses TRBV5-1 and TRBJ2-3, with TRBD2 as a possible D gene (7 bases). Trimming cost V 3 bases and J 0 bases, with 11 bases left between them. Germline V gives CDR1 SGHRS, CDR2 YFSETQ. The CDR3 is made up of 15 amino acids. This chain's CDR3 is CASSWEGESTDTQYF. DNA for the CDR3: TGCGCCAGCAGCTGGGAGGGGGAGAGCACAGATACGCAGTATTTT.

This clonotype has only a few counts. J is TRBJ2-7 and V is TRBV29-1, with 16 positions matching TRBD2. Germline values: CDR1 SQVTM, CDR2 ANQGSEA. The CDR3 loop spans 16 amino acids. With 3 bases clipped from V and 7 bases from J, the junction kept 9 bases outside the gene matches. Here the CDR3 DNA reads TGCAGCGTTGATTTGGGGACTAGCGGGAGGGCGGGGGAGCAGTACTTC. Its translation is CSVDLGTSGRAGEQYF.

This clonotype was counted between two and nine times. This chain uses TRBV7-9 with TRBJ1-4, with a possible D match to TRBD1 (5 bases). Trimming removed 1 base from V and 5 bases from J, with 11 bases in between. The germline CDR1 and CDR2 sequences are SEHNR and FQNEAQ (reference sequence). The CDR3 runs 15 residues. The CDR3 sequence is CASSLGVRGNEKLFF. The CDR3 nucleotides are TGTGCCAGCAGCTTAGGTGTCCGGGGGAATGAAAAACTGTTTTTT.

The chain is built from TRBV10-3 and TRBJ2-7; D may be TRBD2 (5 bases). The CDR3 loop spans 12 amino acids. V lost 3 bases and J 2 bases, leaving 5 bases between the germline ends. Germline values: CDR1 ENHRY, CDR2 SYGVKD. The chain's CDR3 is CAISDGTYEQYF. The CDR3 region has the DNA TGTGCCATCAGTGACGGGACCTACGAGCAGTACTTC.

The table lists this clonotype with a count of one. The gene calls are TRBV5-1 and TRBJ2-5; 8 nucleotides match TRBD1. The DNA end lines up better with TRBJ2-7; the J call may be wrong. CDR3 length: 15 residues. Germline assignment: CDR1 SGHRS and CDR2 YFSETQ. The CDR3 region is CASSVQTDRVYEQYF. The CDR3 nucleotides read TGCGCCAGCAGCGTACAGACGGACAGGGTGTACGAGCAGTACTTC.

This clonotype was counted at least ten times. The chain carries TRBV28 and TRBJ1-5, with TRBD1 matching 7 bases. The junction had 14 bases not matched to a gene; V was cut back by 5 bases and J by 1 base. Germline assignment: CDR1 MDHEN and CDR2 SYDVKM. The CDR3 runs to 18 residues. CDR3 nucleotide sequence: TGTGCCAGCAGTACCGGGACAGTCGGATGGTCGAGCAATCAGCCCCAGCATTTT. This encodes CASSTGTVGWSSNQPQHF.

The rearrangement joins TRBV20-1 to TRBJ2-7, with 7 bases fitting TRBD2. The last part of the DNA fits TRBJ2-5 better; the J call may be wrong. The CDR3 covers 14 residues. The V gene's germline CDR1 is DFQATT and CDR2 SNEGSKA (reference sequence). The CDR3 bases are TGCAGTGCTAGCGACGCAGGGAGGGTAGAGACCCAGTACTTC. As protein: CSASDAGRVETQYF.

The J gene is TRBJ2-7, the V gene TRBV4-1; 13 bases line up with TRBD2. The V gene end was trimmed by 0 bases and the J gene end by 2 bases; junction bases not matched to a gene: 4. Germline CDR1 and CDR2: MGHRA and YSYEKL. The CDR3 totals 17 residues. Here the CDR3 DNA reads TGCGCCAGCAGCCAAGAGACAGGACTAGCGGGAGCCTACGAGCAGTACTTC. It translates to CASSQETGLAGAYEQYF.

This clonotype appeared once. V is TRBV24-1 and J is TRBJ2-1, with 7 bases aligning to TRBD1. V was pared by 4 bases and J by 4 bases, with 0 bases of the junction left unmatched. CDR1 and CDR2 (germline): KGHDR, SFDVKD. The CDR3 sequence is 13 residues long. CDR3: CATSEGQYNEQFF. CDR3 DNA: TGTGCCACCAGTGAGGGACAGTACAATGAGCAGTTCTTC.

The CDR3 sequence: CASSSYTGVVGSGQPQHF. The CDR3 DNA is TGTGCCAGCAGTTCATATACGGGCGTGGTGGGAAGTGGGCAGCCCCAGCATTTT. The genes are TRBV6-5 and TRBJ1-5; no firm D call. V lost 4 bases and J 7 bases, leaving 26 bases between the germline ends. This CDR3 is built from 18 residues. In germline, CDR1 is MNHEY, CDR2 SVGAGI.